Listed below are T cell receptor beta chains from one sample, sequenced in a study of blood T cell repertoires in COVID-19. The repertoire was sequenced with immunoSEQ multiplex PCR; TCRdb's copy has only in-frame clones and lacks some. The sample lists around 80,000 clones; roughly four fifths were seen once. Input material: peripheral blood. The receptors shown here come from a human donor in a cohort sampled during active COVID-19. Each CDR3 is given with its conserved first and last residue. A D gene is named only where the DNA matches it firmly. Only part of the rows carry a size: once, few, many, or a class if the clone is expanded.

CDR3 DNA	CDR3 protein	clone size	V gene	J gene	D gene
TGTGCCAGCAGCCTATTACAGGGCAGGGTTTCACCCCTCCACTTT	CASSLLQGRVSPLHF	-	TRBV13	TRBJ1-6	-
TGTGCCAGCTCGACAGGGATTGGAAACACCATATATTTT	CASSTGIGNTIYF	once	TRBV18	TRBJ1-3	TRBD1
TGTGCCAGCAGTGAGGGGACACTACAGAGAGCTTTCTTT	CASSEGTLQRAFF	-	TRBV2	TRBJ1-1	-
TGTGCCAGCAGCACCCAGACAGGGGTAGAGGGCTACACCTTC	CASSTQTGVEGYTF	-	TRBV3-1/TRBV3-2	TRBJ1-2	TRBD1
TGTGCCAGCAGCCGTGGGGGCGGGACAGGGACCTCTGGGGCCAACGTCCTGACTTTC	CASSRGGGTGTSGANVLTF	once	TRBV7-9	TRBJ2-6	TRBD1
TGTGCCAGCAGTTTAGGCCTAGCGGGTGTTGAGCAGTACTTC	CASSLGLAGVEQYF	-	TRBV27	TRBJ2-7	TRBD2
TGTGCCAGCAGCAGGGACAGAGGACCTGGCTACACCTTC	CASSRDRGPGYTF	-	TRBV28	TRBJ1-2	TRBD1
TGTGCCAGCAGTCGACAGGGCCCGAACACCGGGGAGCTGTTTTTT	CASSRQGPNTGELFF	-	TRBV2	TRBJ2-2	TRBD1
TGTGCCAGCAGCTCACAGGGGGCTAACTATGGCTACACCTTC	CASSSQGANYGYTF	-	TRBV7-2	TRBJ1-2	TRBD1
TGCAGCGTTGAAGGGGCGACAGGGGCAGCTTTCTTT	CSVEGATGAAFF	-	TRBV29-1	TRBJ1-1	TRBD1
TGTGCCAGCAGTTTGGCCACAGGGGGGGGACAAGAGACCCAGTACTTC	CASSLATGGGQETQYF	-	TRBV28	TRBJ2-5	-
TGTGCCAGCAGTGAAAGTCGAGGGTACACTGAAGCTTTCTTT	CASSESRGYTEAFF	few	TRBV2	TRBJ1-1	-
TGTGCCAGCACCTGGGGGGGGGCCAACTACAATGAGCAGTTCTTC	CASTWGGANYNEQFF	-	TRBV28	TRBJ2-1	-
TGTGCCAGCAGCTTAATCCCTAGCGGAGGGACAGATACGCAGTATTTT	CASSLIPSGGTDTQYF	-	TRBV7-3	TRBJ2-3	TRBD2